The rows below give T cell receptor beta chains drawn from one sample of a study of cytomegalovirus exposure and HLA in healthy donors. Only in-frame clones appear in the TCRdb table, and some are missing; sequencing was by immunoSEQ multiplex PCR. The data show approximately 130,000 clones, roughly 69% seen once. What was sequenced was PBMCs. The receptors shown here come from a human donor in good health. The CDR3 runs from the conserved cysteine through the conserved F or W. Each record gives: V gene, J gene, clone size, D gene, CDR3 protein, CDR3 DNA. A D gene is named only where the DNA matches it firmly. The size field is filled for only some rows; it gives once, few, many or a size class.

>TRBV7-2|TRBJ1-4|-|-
CASSSTGPKNEKLFF
TGTGCCAGCAGCTCGACAGGTCCCAAGAATGAAAAACTGTTTTTT
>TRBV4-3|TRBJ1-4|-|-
CASSQDYATNEKLFF
TGCGCCAGCAGCCAAGATTATGCAACTAATGAAAAACTGTTTTTT
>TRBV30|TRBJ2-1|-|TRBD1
CAWSGQGTAEQFF
TGTGCCTGGAGTGGACAGGGAACCGCTGAGCAGTTCTTC
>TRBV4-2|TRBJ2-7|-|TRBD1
CASSQDRRLDRERYEQYF
TGTGCCAGCAGCCAAGATCGGCGTTTGGACAGGGAAAGGTACGAGCAGTACTTC
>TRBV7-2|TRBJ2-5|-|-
CASSLVGLQETQYF
TGTGCCAGCAGCTTAGTAGGACTCCAAGAGACCCAGTACTTC
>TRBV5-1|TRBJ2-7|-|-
CASSLAGGSSYEQYF
TGCGCCAGCAGCTTGGCCGGAGGGAGCTCCTACGAGCAGTACTTC
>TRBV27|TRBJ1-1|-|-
CASSTVYRVRDTEAFF
TGTGCCAGCAGTACTGTATACAGGGTCCGGGACACTGAAGCTTTCTTT
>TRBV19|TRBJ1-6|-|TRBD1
CASSNPTGMSSPLHF
TGTGCCAGTAGTAACCCGACAGGGATGAGTTCACCCCTCCACTTT
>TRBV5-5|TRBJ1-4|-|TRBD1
CASSLYDRGMEKLFF
TGTGCCAGCAGCTTGTACGACAGGGGAATGGAAAAACTGTTTTTT
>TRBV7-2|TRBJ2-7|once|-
CASSLAADSISQQYF
TGTGCCAGCAGCTTAGCGGCGGACAGCATCTCCCAGCAGTACTTC
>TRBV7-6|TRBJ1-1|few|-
CASSFSGKNTEAFF
TGTGCCAGCAGCTTCAGTGGCAAGAACACTGAAGCTTTCTTT
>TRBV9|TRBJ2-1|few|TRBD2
CASSPGERGEQFF
TGTGCCAGCAGCCCCGGTGAGCGGGGGGAGCAGTTCTTC
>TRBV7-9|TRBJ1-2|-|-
CASSPGRGSGYTF
TGTGCCAGCAGCCCTGGCCGGGGAAGTGGCTACACCTTC
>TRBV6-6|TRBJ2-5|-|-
CASRKGGETQYF
TGTGCCAGCAGGAAGGGCGGGGAGACCCAGTACTTC
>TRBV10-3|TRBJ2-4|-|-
CAISRDNKNIQYF
TGTGCCATCAGCCGGGACAATAAAAACATTCAGTACTTC
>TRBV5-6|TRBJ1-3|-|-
CASSLAGRVHTIYF
TGTGCCAGCAGCTTGGCAGGCAGGGTACACACCATATATTTT
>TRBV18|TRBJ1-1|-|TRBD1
CASSPSGTGNSEAFF
TGTGCCAGCTCACCGTCGGGGACAGGGAACTCTGAAGCTTTCTTT
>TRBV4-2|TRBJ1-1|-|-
CASSQERGLGRAFF
TGTGCCAGCAGCCAAGAGCGAGGGCTCGGACGAGCTTTCTTT
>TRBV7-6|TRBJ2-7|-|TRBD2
CASSPGTSGGTYEQYF
TGTGCCAGCAGCCCGGGGACTAGCGGGGGCACCTACGAGCAGTACTTC
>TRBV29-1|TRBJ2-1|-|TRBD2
CSVGQGVAGGREQFF
TGCAGCGTCGGGCAGGGGGTAGCGGGGGGTCGTGAGCAGTTCTTC
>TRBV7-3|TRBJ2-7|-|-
CASSLIERGEQYF
TGTGCCAGCAGCTTGATTGAACGGGGGGAGCAGTACTTC
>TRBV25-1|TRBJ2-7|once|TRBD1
CASSGLGQGAYEQYF
TGTGCCAGCAGTGGCCTCGGACAGGGAGCCTACGAGCAGTACTTC
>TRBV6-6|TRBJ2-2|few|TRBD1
CASSYPGTGGFGELFF
TGTGCCAGCAGTTACCCAGGGACAGGGGGTTTCGGGGAGCTGTTTTTT
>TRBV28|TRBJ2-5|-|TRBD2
CAISGRGLSQETQYF
TGTGCCATTAGCGGGAGGGGCTTGTCACAAGAGACCCAGTACTTC
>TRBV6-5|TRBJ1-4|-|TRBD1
CASRRRGRYEKLFF
TGTGCCAGCAGACGCAGGGGGCGGTATGAAAAACTGTTTTTT
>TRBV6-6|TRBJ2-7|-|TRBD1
CASSPPGQEFHEQYF
TGTGCCAGCAGTCCCCCGGGACAGGAGTTCCACGAGCAGTACTTC
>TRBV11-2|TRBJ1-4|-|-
CASSTRGATNEKLFF
TGTGCCAGCAGCACCCGAGGTGCAACTAATGAAAAACTGTTTTTT
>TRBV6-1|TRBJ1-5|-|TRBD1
CATTGGWGSNQPQHF
TGTGCCACCACAGGGGGCTGGGGTAGCAATCAGCCCCAGCATTTT
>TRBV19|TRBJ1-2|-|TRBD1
CASRDRGHGYTF
TGTGCCAGTAGGGACAGGGGGCATGGCTACACCTTC
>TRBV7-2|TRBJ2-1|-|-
CASSLVGGSSYNEQFF
TGTGCCAGCAGCTTAGTCGGCGGCAGCTCCTACAATGAGCAGTTCTTC
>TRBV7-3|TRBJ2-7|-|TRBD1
CASSPTGGEQYF
TGTGCCAGCAGCCCCACAGGGGGCGAGCAGTACTTC